These T cell receptor beta chains were read from a single sample in a study of radiation and T cells in renal cell carcinoma. Only in-frame clones appear in the TCRdb table, and some are missing; sequencing was by immunoSEQ multiplex PCR. The repertoire has around 160,000 clones, around 89% of them found once; the top ten carry 4.1%. The sequencing used blood, collected from a patient whose treatment included radiotherapy and nephrectomy. The receptor set was obtained from a woman aged 70 to 79 with renal cell carcinoma. Each CDR3 is given with its conserved first and last residue. Fields, in order: J gene, V gene, CDR3 length, CDR3 protein.

TRBJ1-6,TRBV30,12,CAWSVRGGTLHF
TRBJ2-1,TRBV5-1,14,CASSLRGASNEQFF
TRBJ2-2,TRBV5-1,15,CASSLGLANTGELFF
TRBJ2-1,TRBV4-2,12,CASSQDLGEQFF
TRBJ2-5,TRBV7-9,15,CASSLGIAYRETQYF
TRBJ1-2,TRBV6-5,14,CASSYDTGIYGYTF
TRBJ2-7,TRBV25-1,11,CASATNYEQYF
TRBJ1-1,TRBV9,13,CASSVEQFTEAFF
TRBJ1-2,TRBV27,14,CASRKTGVGYGYTF
TRBJ2-7,TRBV4-1,14,CASSRRQVPYEQYF
TRBJ1-6,TRBV5-6,14,CASSSGAANSPLHF
TRBJ1-6,TRBV28,15,CASSFRRAKDSPLHF
TRBJ1-4,TRBV11-2,15,CASSSYDRDGEKLFF
TRBJ1-3,TRBV4-3,16,CASSQEGDSWRGTIYF
TRBJ2-7,TRBV11-3,15,CASSLGLAAMGEQYF
TRBJ2-5,TRBV5-1,15,CASSLGPAATETQYF
TRBJ1-1,TRBV5-1,14,CASSYGTGETEAFF
TRBJ1-3,TRBV6-1,12,CASSEFGNTIYF
TRBJ1-5,TRBV28,14,CASSPGERNQPQHF
TRBJ1-5,TRBV11-3,17,CASSLISEGQSNQPQHF
TRBJ2-7,TRBV5-1,12,CASSLQGPLQYF
TRBJ2-1,TRBV19,14,CASSTSPGGNEQFF
TRBJ1-1,TRBV7-9,12,CASSVILGRAFF
TRBJ1-2,TRBV4-3,12,CASSQRNYGYTF
TRBJ1-2,TRBV20-1,11,CSPGGVDGYTF
TRBJ2-1,TRBV5-1,21,CASSLSIPGLAGGPSYNEQFF
TRBJ2-2,TRBV30,14,CAWRPSGEGGELFF
TRBJ2-5,TRBV11-2,16,CASSPFGQGSFGTQYF
TRBJ1-1,TRBV7-9,13,CASSLTGNTEAFF
TRBJ2-6,TRBV18,14,CASSYRDEANVLTF
TRBJ2-7,TRBV27,12,CASSSPGYEQYF
TRBJ1-1,TRBV6-6,13,CASSYSQNTEAFF
TRBJ2-7,TRBV27,16,CASSLAPDRPSGEQYF
TRBJ1-6,TRBV9,16,CASSVGGPHFYSPLHF
TRBJ1-5,TRBV7-9,14,CASSLAGSGQPQHF
TRBJ2-7,TRBV7-6,14,CASSSGIGNYEQYF